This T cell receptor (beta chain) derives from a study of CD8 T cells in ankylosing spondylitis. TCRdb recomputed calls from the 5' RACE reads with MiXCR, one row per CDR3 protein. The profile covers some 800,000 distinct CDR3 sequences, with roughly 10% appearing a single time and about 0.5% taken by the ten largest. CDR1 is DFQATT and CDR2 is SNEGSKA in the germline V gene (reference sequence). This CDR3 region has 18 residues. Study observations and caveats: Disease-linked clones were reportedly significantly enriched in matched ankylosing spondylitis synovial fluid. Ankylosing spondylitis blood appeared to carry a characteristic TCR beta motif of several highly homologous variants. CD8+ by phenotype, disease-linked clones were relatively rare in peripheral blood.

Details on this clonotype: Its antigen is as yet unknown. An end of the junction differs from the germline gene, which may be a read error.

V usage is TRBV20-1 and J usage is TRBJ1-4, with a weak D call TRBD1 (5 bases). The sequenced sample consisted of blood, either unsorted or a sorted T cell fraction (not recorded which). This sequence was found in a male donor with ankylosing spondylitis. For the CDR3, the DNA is TGCTGTGCTAGAGGCATGGGGCTGCAGATTGCAACTAATGAAAAACTGTTTTTT. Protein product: CCARGMGLQIATNEKLFF.